This TCR beta chain was captured by sequencing in a study of blood T cell repertoires in COVID-19. This CDR3 region has 16 residues. V shed 3 bases and J shed 0 bases, with 12 bases lying between them. In germline, CDR1 is MNHEY, CDR2 SVGEGT. In the original analysis: Amplification of reference gene primers provided the estimated nucleated cell counts. Assay used: immunoSEQ multiplex PCR; TCRdb lists only in-frame clones, some missing. V and J calls plus clone size are reproduced from that table; the DNA served to infer D and trimming. The sample shows around 190,000 clones, around 80% of them seen only once.

Sequences were obtained from peripheral blood. The gene calls are TRBV6-2 or TRBV6-3 and TRBJ1-5; a possible D gene is TRBD1 (5 bases). The sequence was collected from a man aged 55 to 70 with acute or convalescent COVID-19. The CDR3 DNA reads as TGTGCCAGCAGTTATGAAGGCAGGGCTAGCAATCAGCCCCAGCATTTT. Its protein is CASSYEGRASNQPQHF.